This T cell receptor beta chain was profiled in a study of response to subunit inactivated influenza vaccine. Findings and limits, study-wide: Few additional T cells are recruited per seasonal influenza vaccination, authors suggested.

In TCRdb, the RT-PCR reads were re-called with MiXCR into one record per CDR3 protein. This sample carries under 800,000 distinct CDR3 sequences, approximately 14% of them seen once, and the ten largest clones take around 6.5%. The table lists this clonotype with many counts. The antigen remains unidentified. There are 15 residues in the CDR3. Deletions cut 5 bases from V and 3 bases from J, with 19 bases between. In germline, CDR1 is SQVTM, CDR2 ANQGSEA. This sequence originates from a man aged 50-60 years who received an inactivated influenza vaccine. Sequences were derived from PBMCs from blood, sampled around 14 days before vaccination. The chain recombines TRBV29-1 with TRBJ1-2, with D tentatively TRBD1 (5 bases). DNA of the CDR3: TGCAGCGTTCTGCCGGGACCACGAGGAGACTATGGCTACACCTTC. Translation gives CSVLPGPRGDYGYTF. Looking up the rest from reference TRBV29-1 and TRBJ1-2 gives the full variable domain: SAVISQKPSRDICQRGTSLTIQCQVDSQVTMMFWYRQQPGQSLTLIATANQGSEATYESGFVIDKFPISRPNLTFSTLTVSNMSPEDSSIYLCSVLPGPRGDYGYTFGSGTRLTVV.